The rows below give T cell receptor beta chains drawn from one sample of a study of identifying expanded T cells in peripheral blood. The repertoire was sequenced with immunoSEQ multiplex PCR; TCRdb's copy has only in-frame clones and lacks some. The sample has about 94,000 clones, over 75% seen once. Sequenced: blood. These receptors all come from a person between 18 and 69 years old in good health. Each CDR3 is given with its conserved first and last residue. The D gene is left open where the match is weak. Where a row states a size, it is once, few, many or the class of an expanded clone; other rows omit it.

>TRBD1|NA|14|TRBV19|TRBJ2-7
TGTGCCAGTACCAGGACAGGGTCCTCCTACGAGCAGTACTTC
CASTRTGSSYEQYF
>TRBD1|NA|14|TRBV5-1|TRBJ1-1
TGCGCCAGCAGCTTGGAAACAGGGGGCACTGAAGCTTTCTTT
CASSLETGGTEAFF
>NA|NA|12|TRBV6-1|TRBJ2-7
TGTGCCAGCAGACGGACGGCTTACGAGCAGTACTTC
CASRRTAYEQYF
>NA|few|14|TRBV15|TRBJ1-2
TGTGCCACCAGCAGAGATCACACCGATCATGGCTACACCTTC
CATSRDHTDHGYTF
>NA|NA|13|TRBV7-9|TRBJ1-2
TGTGCCAGCAGCAGCGCAGGGGAGAGTGGCTACACCTTC
CASSSAGESGYTF
>NA|NA|12|TRBV30|TRBJ1-2
TGTGCCTGGGCGGACAGCTGGTATGGCTACACCTTC
CAWADSWYGYTF
>NA|NA|17|TRBV7-8|TRBJ2-5
TGTGCCAGCAGCTTAGCGCTCTCTAGAAAAGCCCAAGAGACCCAGTACTTC
CASSLALSRKAQETQYF
>NA|NA|14|TRBV15|TRBJ2-1
TGTGCCACCAGCAGAAGACTAGGGGGGAATGAGCAGTTCTTC
CATSRRLGGNEQFF
>TRBD1|NA|15|TRBV7-3|TRBJ1-1
TGTGCCAGCAGCAAAGGCCAGGGGGCGAAGACTGAAGCTTTCTTT
CASSKGQGAKTEAFF
>NA|NA|13|TRBV7-9|TRBJ1-2
TGTGCCAGCAGCTTAGCGGGTCACTATGGCTACACCTTC
CASSLAGHYGYTF
>NA|NA|11|TRBV7-2|TRBJ2-1
TGTGCCAGCAGCTTAGTAACTGAGCAGTTCTTC
CASSLVTEQFF
>TRBD1|NA|14|TRBV29-1|TRBJ1-4
TGCAGCGTTGGACAGGGGGCCGTGAATGAAAAACTGTTTTTT
CSVGQGAVNEKLFF
>NA|once|15|TRBV19|TRBJ1-1
TGTGCCAGTAGTAGGGACTCTGGGGGGAACACTGAAGCTTTCTTT
CASSRDSGGNTEAFF
>TRBD1|NA|18|TRBV15|TRBJ1-4
TGTGCCACAAGTCCGATGCCTTATCCCGGGACAGGGAATGAAAAACTGTTTTTT
CATSPMPYPGTGNEKLFF
>NA|NA|15|TRBV6-6|TRBJ2-2
TGTGCCAGCACTCCCCGAGGCGGGAACACCGGGGAGCTGTTTTTT
CASTPRGGNTGELFF
>TRBD1|NA|16|TRBV30|TRBJ1-5
TGTGCCTGGAATCCCTCCAGGGGGTATAGCAATCAGCCCCAGCATTTT
CAWNPSRGYSNQPQHF
>NA|NA|13|TRBV10-3|TRBJ1-1
TGTGCCATCAGTGACATGGGTGACACTGAAGCTTTCTTT
CAISDMGDTEAFF
>NA|NA|14|TRBV19|TRBJ1-1
TGTGCCAGTAAAGTCACACAGGCTTGGGCTGAAGCTTTCTTT
CASKVTQAWAEAFF
>NA|NA|14|TRBV4-1|TRBJ2-2
TGCGCCAGCAGCGATCAGATGAACACCGGGGAGCTGTTTTTT
CASSDQMNTGELFF
>NA|NA|14|TRBV7-2|TRBJ1-2
TGTGCCAGCAGCTTCGGCAGCGCTAACTATGGCTACACCTTC
CASSFGSANYGYTF
>NA|NA|15|TRBV5-6|TRBJ1-4
TGTGCCAGCAGCCCCGGTGTGCCTGGGGATGAAAAACTGTTTTTT
CASSPGVPGDEKLFF
>TRBD1|NA|19|TRBV19|TRBJ1-6
TGTGCCAGTAGTATAGACCCGGACAGGGAGGGGCCGTATAATTCACCCCTCCACTTT
CASSIDPDREGPYNSPLHF
>NA|NA|12|TRBV5-4|TRBJ1-2
TGTGCCAGCAGTTTTGACGCAGGCGGCTACACCTTC
CASSFDAGGYTF
>TRBD2|NA|17|TRBV5-1|TRBJ2-4
TGCGCCAGCAGCTTGACCCTGGGAGCGGGGATCTCAAACATTCAGTACTTC
CASSLTLGAGISNIQYF
>NA|NA|14|TRBV19|TRBJ1-2
TGTGCCAGTAGCGGACCCGACAGGATAAACGGCTACACCTTC
CASSGPDRINGYTF
>NA|NA|12|TRBV2|TRBJ1-1
TGTGCCAGCCTGAAGGTGAACACTGAAGCTTTCTTT
CASLKVNTEAFF
>NA|NA|13|TRBV11-3|TRBJ2-3
TGTGCCAGCAGCTTAGATGGTAAAGATACGCAGTATTTT
CASSLDGKDTQYF
>TRBD2|NA|15|TRBV7-9|TRBJ2-1
TGTGCCAGCAGCTTACTAGCGGGAGTCGCCAATGAGCAGTTCTTC
CASSLLAGVANEQFF
>TRBD1|NA|11|TRBV29-1|TRBJ1-1
TGCAGCGTCTCCACCGGGACAGGTCTCTTCTTT
CSVSTGTGLFF
>TRBD1|NA|15|TRBV28|TRBJ1-4
TGTGCCACCAGCCCCAGGGACAGGGGGCGTAGAAAACTGTTTTTT
CATSPRDRGRRKLFF
>NA|NA|14|TRBV11-3|TRBJ2-7
TGTGCCAGCAGCTGGGGACTGACGACCTACGAGCAGTACTTC
CASSWGLTTYEQYF
>TRBD1|NA|16|TRBV5-1|TRBJ2-7
TGCGCCAGCAGCTACCTCGGACAGGGGGCGAACTACGAGCAGTACTTC
CASSYLGQGANYEQYF
>NA|NA|15|TRBV7-8|TRBJ2-5
TGTGCCAGCAGCGCGAGGACCCCCAGGGCAGAGACCCAGTACTTC
CASSARTPRAETQYF
>NA|NA|15|TRBV7-8|TRBJ2-1
TGTGCCAGCAGCTTAGTTCAGGGGTCCTACAATGAGCAGTTCTTC
CASSLVQGSYNEQFF
>TRBD1|few|19|TRBV19|TRBJ2-2
TGTGCCAGTAGAGGGATGGGACAGGGTCACTCTAGGGGTTCCGGGGAGCTGTTTTTT
CASRGMGQGHSRGSGELFF
>TRBD2|NA|15|TRBV5-1|TRBJ2-7
TGCGCCAGCAGCCCGACTAGCGGGAGCTTCTACGAGCAGTACTTC
CASSPTSGSFYEQYF
>NA|few|12|TRBV7-9|TRBJ1-2
TGTGCCAGCAGCGCACAGGGTTGGAGCTACACCTTC
CASSAQGWSYTF
>NA|NA|13|TRBV29-1|TRBJ2-7
TGCAGCGTTGAAGAGGGCAGGGCCCACGAGCAGTACTTC
CSVEEGRAHEQYF
>NA|NA|14|TRBV4-3|TRBJ2-5
TGCGCCAGCAGCCAGGCATATAGTGATAAGACCCAGTACTTC
CASSQAYSDKTQYF
>NA|NA|15|TRBV4-3|TRBJ1-1
TGCGCCAGCAGCCAAGACCCCTACGGACAGAATGAAGCTTTCTTT
CASSQDPYGQNEAFF